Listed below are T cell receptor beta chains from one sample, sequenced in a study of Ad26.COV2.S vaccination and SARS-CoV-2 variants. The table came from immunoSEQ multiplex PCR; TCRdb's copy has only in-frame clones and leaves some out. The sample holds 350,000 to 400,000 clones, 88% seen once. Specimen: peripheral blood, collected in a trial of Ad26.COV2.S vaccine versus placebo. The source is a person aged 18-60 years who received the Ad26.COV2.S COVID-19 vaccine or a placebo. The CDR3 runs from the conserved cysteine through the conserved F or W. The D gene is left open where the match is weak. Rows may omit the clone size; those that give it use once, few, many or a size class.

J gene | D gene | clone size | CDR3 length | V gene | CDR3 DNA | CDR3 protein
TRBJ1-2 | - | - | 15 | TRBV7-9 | TGTGCCAGCAGCTTAGCGGGTTCTGCTAACTATGGCTACACCTTC | CASSLAGSANYGYTF
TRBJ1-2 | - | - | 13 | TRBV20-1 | TGCAGTGCTAGTGAAAGGGCAGGTCGGGGGGGAACCTTC | CSASERAGRGGTF
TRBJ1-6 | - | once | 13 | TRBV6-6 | TGTGCCAGCAGTGTGACAGGAGAATCACCCCTCCACTTT | CASSVTGESPLHF
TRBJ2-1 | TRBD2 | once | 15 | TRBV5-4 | TGTGCCAGCAGTTTAGCGGGGGGGGTTTACAATGAGCAGTTCTTC | CASSLAGGVYNEQFF
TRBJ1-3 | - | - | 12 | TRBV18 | TGTGCCAGCTCTCTTAATGGGGACACCATATATTTT | CASSLNGDTIYF
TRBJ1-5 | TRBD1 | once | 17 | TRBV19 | TGTGCCAGTAGTACCCCGGACAGGGGGCTAGTGAATCAGCCCCAGCATTTT | CASSTPDRGLVNQPQHF
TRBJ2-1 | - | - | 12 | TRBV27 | TGTGCCAGCGGCAATACTGTTAATGAGCAGTTCTTC | CASGNTVNEQFF
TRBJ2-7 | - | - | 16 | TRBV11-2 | TGTGCCAGCAGCTGGCAAGACAGAGCAGCAGGCTACGAGCAGTACTTC | CASSWQDRAAGYEQYF
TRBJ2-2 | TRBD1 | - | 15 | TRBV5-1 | TGCGCCAGCAGCCCGGGACAGGCTAAGGTCGGGGAGCTGTTTTTT | CASSPGQAKVGELFF
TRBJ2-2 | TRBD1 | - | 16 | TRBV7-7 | TGTGCTAGCAGCTCCTCCGGGACAGTGGCGACCGGGGAGCTGTTTTTT | CASSSSGTVATGELFF
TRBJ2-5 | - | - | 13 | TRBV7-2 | TGTGCCAGCAGCTTAGTTCGGCAAGAGACCCAGTACTTC | CASSLVRQETQYF
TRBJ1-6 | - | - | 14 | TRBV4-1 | TGCGCCAGCAGCCAAGTGGGGCCGAATTCACCCCTCCACTTT | CASSQVGPNSPLHF
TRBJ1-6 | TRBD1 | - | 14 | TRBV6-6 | TGTGCCAGCAGTCAACAGGGGAATAATTCACCCCTCCACTTT | CASSQQGNNSPLHF
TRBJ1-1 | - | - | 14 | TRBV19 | TGTGCCAGTAGTATCAGGACGGGGAACACTGAAGCTTTCTTT | CASSIRTGNTEAFF
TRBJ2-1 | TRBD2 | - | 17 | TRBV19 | TGTGCCAGTAGTATGGGGCGGCGGGGGGGCGCTTATCATGAGCAGTTCTTC | CASSMGRRGGAYHEQFF
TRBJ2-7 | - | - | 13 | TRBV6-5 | TGTGCCAGCAGTTACTCGAGGGGGTACGAGCAGTACTTC | CASSYSRGYEQYF